This passage covers 4 T cell receptor beta chains from one sample sequenced in a study of blood T cell repertoires in COVID-19. Repertoires were generated with immunoSEQ multiplex PCR, while TCRdb's copy carries only in-frame clones and drops some. The sample shows about 290,000 clones, 70% to 90% of them seen only once. What was sequenced was peripheral blood. These receptor sequences come from a woman in her fifties or sixties with active or convalescent COVID-19.

This chain links TRBV12-3 or TRBV12-4 with TRBJ1-2; possibly TRBD1 for D (5 bases). The V and J ends lost 5 bases and 14 bases respectively, with 21 bases between them. The CDR3 spans 13 residues. The CDR3 reads CASSRADKPWVTF. The CDR3 nucleotides read TGTGCCAGCAGTCGGGCGGACAAACCTTGGGTAACCTTC.

V and J are TRBV6-5 and TRBJ2-5; 11 nucleotides match TRBD1. The V segment lost 4 bases and the J segment 1 base; nucleotides outside the gene matches: 2. Germline-derived CDR1 and CDR2 are MNHEY and SVGAGI. CDR3 length: 15 amino acids. CDR3 nucleotide sequence: TGTGCCAGCAGTTGGACAGGGGGCTTCCAAGAGACCCAGTACTTC. Protein: CASSWTGGFQETQYF.

The rearrangement uses TRBV19 and TRBJ1-1, with a possible D match to TRBD1 (6 bases). Trimming removed 7 bases from V and 0 bases from J, with 12 bases in between. In germline, CDR1 is LNHDA, CDR2 SQIVND (reference sequence). This CDR3 is built from 14 residues. The CDR3 DNA reads as TGTGCCAGTACTCCGGGACACCTGAACACTGAAGCTTTCTTT. Protein product: CASTPGHLNTEAFF.

The rearrangement links TRBV6-1 to TRBJ1-5; unclear D gene. The germline V and J ends were trimmed by 2 bases and 6 bases, with 14 bases remaining between them. CDR1 is MNHNS and CDR2 is SASEGT in the germline V gene. The CDR3 sequence is 15 residues long. This CDR3 is CASSEYGERSQPQHF. The CDR3 bases are TGTGCCAGCAGTGAATACGGAGAAAGGAGTCAGCCCCAGCATTTT.